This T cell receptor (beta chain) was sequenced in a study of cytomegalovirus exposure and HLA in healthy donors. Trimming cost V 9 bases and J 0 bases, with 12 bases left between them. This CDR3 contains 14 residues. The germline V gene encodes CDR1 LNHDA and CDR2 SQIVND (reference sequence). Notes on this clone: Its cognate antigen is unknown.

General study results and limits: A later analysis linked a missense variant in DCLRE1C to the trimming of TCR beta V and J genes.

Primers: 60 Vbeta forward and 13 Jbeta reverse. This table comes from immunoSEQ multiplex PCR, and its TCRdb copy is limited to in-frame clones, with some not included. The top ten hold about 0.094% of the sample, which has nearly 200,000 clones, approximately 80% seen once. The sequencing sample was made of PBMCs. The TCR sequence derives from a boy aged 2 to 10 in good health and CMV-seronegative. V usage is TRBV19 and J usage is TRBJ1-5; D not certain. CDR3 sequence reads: CASTPRHSNQPQHF. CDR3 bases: TGTGCCAGCACTCCTAGGCATAGCAATCAGCCCCAGCATTTT.